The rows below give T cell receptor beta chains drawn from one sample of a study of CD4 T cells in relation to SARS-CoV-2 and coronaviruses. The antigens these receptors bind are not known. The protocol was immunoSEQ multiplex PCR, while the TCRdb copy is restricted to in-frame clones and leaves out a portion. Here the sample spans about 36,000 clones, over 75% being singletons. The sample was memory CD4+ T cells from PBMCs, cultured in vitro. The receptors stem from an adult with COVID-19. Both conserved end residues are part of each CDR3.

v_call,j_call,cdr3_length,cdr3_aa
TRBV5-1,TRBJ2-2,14,CASNEGHATGELFF
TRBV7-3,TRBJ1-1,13,CASSSHQNTEAFF
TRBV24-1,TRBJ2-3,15,CATATGGDGTDTQYF
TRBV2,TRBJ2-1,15,CASRKTSGNYNEQFF
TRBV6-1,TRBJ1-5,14,CASSEATINQPQHF
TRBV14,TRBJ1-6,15,CASSQDPRGQLALHF
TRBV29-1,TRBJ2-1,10,CSVVLAQQFF
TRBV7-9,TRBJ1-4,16,CASSATRTGGNEKLFF
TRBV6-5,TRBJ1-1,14,CASSSGQQNTEAFF
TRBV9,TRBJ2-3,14,CASSVPWDEDTQYF
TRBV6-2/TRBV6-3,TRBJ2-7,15,CASSRKGTTRGEQYF
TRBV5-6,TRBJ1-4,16,CASSLFFLEGNEKLFF
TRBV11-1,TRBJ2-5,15,CASSPGMASGETQYF
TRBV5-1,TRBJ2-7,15,CASNLLAGETYEQYF
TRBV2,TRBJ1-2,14,CASSQEAGGNGYTF
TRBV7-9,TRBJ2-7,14,CASSSTDKSYEQYF
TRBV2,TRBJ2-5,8,CALSTQYF
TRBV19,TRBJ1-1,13,CASSIRGNTEAFF
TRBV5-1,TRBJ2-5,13,CASSLAGKAAQYF
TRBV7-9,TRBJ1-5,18,CASSLEGGYSLGNQPQHF
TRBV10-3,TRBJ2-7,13,CAISGEMAYEQYF
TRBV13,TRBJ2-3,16,CASSAASGRATDTQYF
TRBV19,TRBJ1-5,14,CASMVNGWDQPQHF
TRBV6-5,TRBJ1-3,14,CASSFGYSGNTIYF
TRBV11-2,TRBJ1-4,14,CASTYTIDFGKLFF
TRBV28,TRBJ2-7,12,CASRPGAYEQYF
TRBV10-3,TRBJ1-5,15,CAISDPDRGHQPQHF
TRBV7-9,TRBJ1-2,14,CASSPRGGNYGYTF
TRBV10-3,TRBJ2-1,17,CAISETQAGDHYNEQFF
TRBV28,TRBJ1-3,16,CASNQGGVVSGNTIYF
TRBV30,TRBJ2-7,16,CAWGVVGGRGSYEQYF
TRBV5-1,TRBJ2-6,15,CASSLVTGTPNVLTF
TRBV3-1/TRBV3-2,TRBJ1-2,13,CASSQGTSGGYTF
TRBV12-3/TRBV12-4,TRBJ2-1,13,CASGGSSYNEQFF
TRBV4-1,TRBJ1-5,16,CASSHQARGRNQPQHF
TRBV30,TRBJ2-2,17,CAWSQPIGLADTGELFF
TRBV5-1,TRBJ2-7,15,CASSLEARGLSEQYF
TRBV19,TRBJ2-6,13,CASSILGTNVLTF
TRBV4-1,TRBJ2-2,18,CASSQGGLAGKNTGELFF
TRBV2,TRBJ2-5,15,CASSETGAGPETQYF
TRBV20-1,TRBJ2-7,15,CSASDPSGSSYEQYF
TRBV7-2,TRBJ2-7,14,CASSLSGYSYEQYF
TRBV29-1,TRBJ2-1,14,CSVEVGYPRNEQFF
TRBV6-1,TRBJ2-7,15,CASSEGLAGSYEQYF
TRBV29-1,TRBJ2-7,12,CSVAGTGYEQYF
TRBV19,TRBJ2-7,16,CASSIGTSGAFYEQYF
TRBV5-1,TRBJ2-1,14,CASSLTPSYNEQFF
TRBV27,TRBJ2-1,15,CASRPLAAQRLEQFF